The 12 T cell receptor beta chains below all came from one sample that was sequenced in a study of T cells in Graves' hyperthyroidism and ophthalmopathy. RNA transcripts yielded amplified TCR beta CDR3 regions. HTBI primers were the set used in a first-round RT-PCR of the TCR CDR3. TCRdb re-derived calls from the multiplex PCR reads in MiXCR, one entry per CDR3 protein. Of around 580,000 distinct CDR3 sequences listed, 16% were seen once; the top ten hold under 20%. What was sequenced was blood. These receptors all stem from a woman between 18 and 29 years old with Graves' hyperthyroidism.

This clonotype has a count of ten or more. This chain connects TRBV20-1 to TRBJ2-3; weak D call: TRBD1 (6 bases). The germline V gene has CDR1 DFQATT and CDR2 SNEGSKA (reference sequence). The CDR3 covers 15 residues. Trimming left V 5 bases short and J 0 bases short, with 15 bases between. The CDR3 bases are TGCAGTGCTCCCACCAGACAGGCTAGCACAGATACGCAGTATTTT. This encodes CSAPTRQASTDTQYF.

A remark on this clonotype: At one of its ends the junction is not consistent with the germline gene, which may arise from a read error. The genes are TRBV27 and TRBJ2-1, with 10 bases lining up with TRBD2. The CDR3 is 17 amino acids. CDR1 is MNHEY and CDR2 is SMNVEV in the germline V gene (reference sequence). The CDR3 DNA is TGTGCCACCTCCTGGCCAGCGGGAGGGCGCTCCCACAATGAGCAGTTCTTC. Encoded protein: CATSWPAGGRSHNEQFF.

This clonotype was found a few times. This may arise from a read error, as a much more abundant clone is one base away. In DNA, the CDR3 is TGCGCCAGCAGCTTGGGGGCAGGGGGTCACGAGCAGTACTTC. Its protein is CASSLGAGGHEQYF. The chain carries TRBV5-1 and TRBJ2-7, with 7 bases lining up with TRBD1. V shed 0 bases, J shed 5 bases, and the junction held 5 bases outside the gene matches. Germline CDR1 reads SGHRS; CDR2 reads YFSETQ. The CDR3 spans 14 residues.

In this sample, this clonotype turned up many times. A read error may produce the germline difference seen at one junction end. The CDR3 region is CASSQDRVGEAFF. CDR3 DNA: TGTGCCAGCAGCCAAGACCGGGTGGGGGAAGCTTTCTTT. The V gene is TRBV4-1, the J gene TRBJ1-1; D is unclear. This CDR3 contains 13 residues. The germline V gene encodes CDR1 MGHRA and CDR2 YSYEKL.

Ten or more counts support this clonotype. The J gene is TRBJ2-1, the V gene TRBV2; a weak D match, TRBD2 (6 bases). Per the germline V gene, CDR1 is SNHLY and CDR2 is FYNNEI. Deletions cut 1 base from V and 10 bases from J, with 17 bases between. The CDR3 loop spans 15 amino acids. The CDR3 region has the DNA TGTGCCAGCAGTGAAGAAGTGGCGGGGAGGTTAGAGCAGTTCTTC. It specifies CASSEEVAGRLEQFF.

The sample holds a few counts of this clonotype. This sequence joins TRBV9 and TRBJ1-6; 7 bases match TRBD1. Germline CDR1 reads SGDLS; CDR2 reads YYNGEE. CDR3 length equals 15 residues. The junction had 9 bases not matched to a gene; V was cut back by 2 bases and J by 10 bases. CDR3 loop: CASSVENRGSSPLHF. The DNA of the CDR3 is TGTGCCAGCAGCGTCGAGAACAGGGGAAGCTCACCCCTCCACTTT.

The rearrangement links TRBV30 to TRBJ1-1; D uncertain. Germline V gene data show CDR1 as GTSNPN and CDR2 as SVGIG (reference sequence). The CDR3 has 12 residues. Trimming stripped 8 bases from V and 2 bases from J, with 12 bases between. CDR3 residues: CARLKENTEAFF. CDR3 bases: TGTGCCAGACTAAAGGAAAACACTGAAGCTTTCTTT.

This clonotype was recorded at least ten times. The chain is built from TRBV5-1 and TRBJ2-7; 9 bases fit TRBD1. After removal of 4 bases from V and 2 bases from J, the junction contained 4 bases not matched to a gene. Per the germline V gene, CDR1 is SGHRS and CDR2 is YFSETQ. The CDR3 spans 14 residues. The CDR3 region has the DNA TGCGCCAGCAGCACGGGACAGGGTCCCTACGAGCAGTACTTC. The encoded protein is CASSTGQGPYEQYF.

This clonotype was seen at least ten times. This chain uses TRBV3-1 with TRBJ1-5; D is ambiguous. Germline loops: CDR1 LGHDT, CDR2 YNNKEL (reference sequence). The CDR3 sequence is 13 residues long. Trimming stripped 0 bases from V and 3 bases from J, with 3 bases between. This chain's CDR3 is CASSQEPNQPQHF. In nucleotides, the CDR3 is TGTGCCAGCAGCCAAGAACCCAATCAGCCCCAGCATTTT.

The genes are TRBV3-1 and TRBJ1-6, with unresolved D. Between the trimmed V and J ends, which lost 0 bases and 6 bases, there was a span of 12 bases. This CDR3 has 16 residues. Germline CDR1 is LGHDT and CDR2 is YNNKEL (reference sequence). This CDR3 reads CASSQEEGRLNSPLHF. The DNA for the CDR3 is TGTGCCAGCAGCCAAGAAGAAGGGCGCCTTAATTCACCCCTCCACTTT.

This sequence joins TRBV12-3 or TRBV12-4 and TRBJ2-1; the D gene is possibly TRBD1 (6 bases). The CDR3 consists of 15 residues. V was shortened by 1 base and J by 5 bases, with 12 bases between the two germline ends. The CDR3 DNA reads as TGTGCCAGCAGTTTAGAACAGGGTTTGCACAATGAGCAGTTCTTC. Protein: CASSLEQGLHNEQFF.

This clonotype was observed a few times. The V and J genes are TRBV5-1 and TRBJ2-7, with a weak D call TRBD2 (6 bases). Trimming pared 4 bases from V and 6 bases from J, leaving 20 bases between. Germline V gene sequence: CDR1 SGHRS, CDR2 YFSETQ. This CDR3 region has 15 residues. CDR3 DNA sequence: TGCGCCAGCAGCAGCCCGGAGGGGCCCCGAAGCGAGCAGTACTTC. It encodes CASSSPEGPRSEQYF.